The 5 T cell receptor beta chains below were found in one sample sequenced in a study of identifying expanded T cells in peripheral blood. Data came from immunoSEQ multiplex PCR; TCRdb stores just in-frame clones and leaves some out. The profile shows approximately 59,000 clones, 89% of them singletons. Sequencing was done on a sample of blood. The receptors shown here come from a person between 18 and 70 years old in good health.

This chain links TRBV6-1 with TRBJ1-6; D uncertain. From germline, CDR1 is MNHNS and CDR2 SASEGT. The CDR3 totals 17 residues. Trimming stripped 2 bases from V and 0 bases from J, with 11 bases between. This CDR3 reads CASSERLPSSYNSPLHF. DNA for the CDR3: TGTGCCAGCAGTGAACGATTGCCAAGCTCCTATAATTCACCCCTCCACTTT.

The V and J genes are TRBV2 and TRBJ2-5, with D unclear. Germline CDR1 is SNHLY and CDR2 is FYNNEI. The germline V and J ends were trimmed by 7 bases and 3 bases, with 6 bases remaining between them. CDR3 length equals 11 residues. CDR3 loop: CASTAEETQYF. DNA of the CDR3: TGTGCCAGCACTGCGGAAGAGACCCAGTACTTC.

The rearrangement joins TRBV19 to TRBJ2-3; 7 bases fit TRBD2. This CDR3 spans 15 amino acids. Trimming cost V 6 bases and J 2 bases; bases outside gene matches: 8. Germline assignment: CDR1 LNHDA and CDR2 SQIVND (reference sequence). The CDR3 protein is CASRKDGTTTDTQYF. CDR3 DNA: TGTGCCAGTAGAAAAGATGGGACTACCACAGATACGCAGTATTTT. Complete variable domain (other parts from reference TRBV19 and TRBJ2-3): DGGITQSPKYLFRKEGQNVTLSCEQNLNHDAMYWYRQDPGQGLRLIYYSQIVNDFQKGDIAEGYSVSREKKESFPLTVTSAQKNPTAFYLCASRKDGTTTDTQYFGPGTRLTVL.

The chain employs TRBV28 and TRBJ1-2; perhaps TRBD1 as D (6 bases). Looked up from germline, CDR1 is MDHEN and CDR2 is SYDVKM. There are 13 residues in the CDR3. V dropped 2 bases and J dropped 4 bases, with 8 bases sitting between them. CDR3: CASSLQGSYGYTF. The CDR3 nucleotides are TGTGCCAGCAGTTTACAGGGGAGCTATGGCTACACCTTC.

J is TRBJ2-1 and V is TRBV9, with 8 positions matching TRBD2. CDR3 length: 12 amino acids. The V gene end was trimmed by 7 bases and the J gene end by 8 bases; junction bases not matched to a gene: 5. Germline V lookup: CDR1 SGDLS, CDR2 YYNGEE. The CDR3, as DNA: TGTGCCAGCGGCGCGGGAGGAGATGAGCAGTTCTTC. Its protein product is CASGAGGDEQFF.